Described below is a single T cell receptor (beta chain) sequence and its context. The antigen is undetermined. The sample belongs to a study of cytomegalovirus exposure and HLA in healthy donors. Study-wide points: Excluded: some indistinguishable V segments such as TRBV6-2 and TRBV6-3. Previously analyzed data showed that most TCR beta V segments were productive at a frequency of about 87% or about 30%. In a later analysis, V- and J-gene trimming of beta chains associated with a DCLRE1C missense variant, replicated independently. Several top significant clusters appeared, in a later analysis, to be linked to common viral pathogens.

There are 15 residues in the CDR3. V gave up 4 bases and J gave up 4 bases; unmatched junction bases: 9. In germline, CDR1 is SGHRS, CDR2 YFSETQ. The PCR employed 60 Vbeta primers together with 13 Jbeta primers. Sequencing was performed with immunoSEQ multiplex PCR; in TCRdb, only in-frame clones are kept and a portion is missing. The data contain around 170,000 clones, about four fifths of them seen just once; the ten biggest clones take up roughly 0.5%. This clonotype was sampled from a woman aged 45-65 years in good health and CMV-seronegative. Source material: PBMCs. This rearrangement joins TRBV5-1 to TRBJ1-2; 8 bases align to TRBD1. The DNA for the CDR3 is TGCGCCAGCAGCCAAACGACAGGGGCCCTCTATGGCTACACCTTC. It yields the protein CASSQTTGALYGYTF.